Below, 21 T cell receptor beta chains from the same sample are listed, as sequenced in a study of blood T cell repertoires in COVID-19. The method was immunoSEQ multiplex PCR; TCRdb's version includes in-frame clones alone and lacks a portion of them. Of 150,000 to 170,000 clones listed, roughly four fifths are singletons. The sample was peripheral blood. The receptors come from a woman older than 75 with acute or convalescent COVID-19.

This clone was seen once. The chain recombines TRBV20-1 with TRBJ1-2; possible D gene TRBD1, 5 bases. The CDR3 length is 11 residues. The V end lost 1 base, the J end lost 7 bases, and 7 bases lay between the germline ends. Germline CDR1 is DFQATT and CDR2 is SNEGSKA (reference sequence). The CDR3 DNA is TGCAGTGCTAGAGGGGGCTCTGGCTACACCTTC. It codes for CSARGGSGYTF.

The J gene is TRBJ2-2, the V gene TRBV9; 7 nucleotides agree with TRBD2. This CDR3 has 16 residues. Germline lookup yields CDR1 SGDLS and CDR2 YYNGEE. V was pared by 3 bases and J by 5 bases, with 10 bases of the junction left unmatched. CDR3 sequence (DNA): TGTGCCAGCAGCGCGCGAGAGCGGGGCCGAACCGGGGAGCTGTTTTTT. It yields the protein CASSARERGRTGELFF.

The chain couples TRBV3-1 (or the pseudogene TRBV3-2) to TRBJ1-2; TRBD1 matches at 8 bases. This CDR3 contains 15 residues. Per germline, CDR1 LGHDT and CDR2 YNNKEL (reference sequence). V lost 2 bases, J lost 6 bases, and 8 bases stayed unmatched. Written as DNA, the CDR3 is TGTGCCAGCAGCCAAAATCAGGGGGCGCGGGATGGCTACACCTTC. This gives the protein CASSQNQGARDGYTF.

Only a few counts were recorded for this clone. The rearrangement uses TRBV2 and TRBJ2-1; no reliable D call. From germline, CDR1 is SNHLY and CDR2 FYNNEI. V lost 10 bases, J lost 0 bases, and 10 bases lay in between. The CDR3 runs 13 residues. The CDR3 loop reads CATRLSSYNEQFF. As DNA, the CDR3 is TGTGCCACCCGTCTCAGCTCCTACAATGAGCAGTTCTTC.

This clone was detected only a few times. The chain is built from TRBV12-3 or TRBV12-4 and TRBJ1-1; D might be TRBD1 (6 bases). V lost 6 bases and J 5 bases, leaving 13 bases between the germline ends. The CDR3 runs to 13 residues. This CDR3 reads CASSDRLRTEAFF. As DNA, the CDR3 is TGTGCCAGCAGCGACAGGTTGAGAACTGAAGCTTTCTTT.

This chain joins TRBV2 and TRBJ2-1; TRBD2 matches at 12 bases. The CDR3 runs 16 residues. The germline V gene encodes CDR1 SNHLY and CDR2 FYNNEI. The junction had 8 bases not matched to a gene; V was cut back by 6 bases and J by 5 bases. The CDR3, as DNA: TGTGCCAGCAGCCTTATCGGACTAGCGGGAAACAATGAGCAGTTCTTC. Translation: CASSLIGLAGNNEQFF.

This rearrangement joins TRBV30 to TRBJ1-3; no firm D call. Germline V gives CDR1 GTSNPN, CDR2 SVGIG (reference sequence). The V and J ends lost 0 bases and 8 bases respectively, with 5 bases between them. This CDR3 has 11 residues. Here the CDR3 reads CAWSVRDTIYF. CDR3 nucleotides: TGTGCCTGGAGTGTCCGAGACACCATATATTTT. The full variable domain, rest sourced from reference TRBV30 and TRBJ1-3, is SQTIHQWPATLVQPVGSPLSLECTVEGTSNPNLYWYRQAAGRGLQLLFYSVGIGQISSEVPQNLSASRPQDRQFILSSKKLLLSDSGFYLCAWSVRDTIYFGEGSWLTVV.

The chain couples TRBV6-5 to TRBJ2-5; no firm D call. Between the trimmed V and J ends, which lost 0 bases and 2 bases, there was a span of 7 bases. Germline lookup yields CDR1 MNHEY and CDR2 SVGAGI. The CDR3 is 14 amino acids. The CDR3 here is CASSYSFEQETQYF. The CDR3 DNA sequence: TGTGCCAGCAGTTACTCGTTTGAGCAAGAGACCCAGTACTTC.

The chain is built from TRBV11-3 and TRBJ2-7; 7 nucleotides align to TRBD2. CDR1 is SGHNT and CDR2 is YENEEA in the germline V gene. V lost 11 bases and J lost 3; bases outside the gene matches: 10. CDR3 length equals 13 residues. The CDR3 region has the DNA TGTGCCCCCCGGACTAGTAGTAACTACGAGCAGTACTTC. This encodes CAPRTSSNYEQYF.

This clone came up many times. This chain's CDR3 is CASSLNPGQRNSPLHF. The CDR3 DNA reads as TGCGCCAGCAGCCTTAACCCGGGACAGCGCAATTCACCCCTCCACTTT. The gene calls are TRBV4-1 and TRBJ1-6, with TRBD1 identical over 7 bases. Trimming took 4 bases from V and 7 from J; bases not matched to a gene: 10. The germline V gene encodes CDR1 MGHRA and CDR2 YSYEKL. The CDR3 is 16 amino acids.

This rearrangement joins TRBV6-5 to TRBJ1-2; maybe TRBD1 (5 bases). The CDR3 totals 14 residues. Germline V gene sequence: CDR1 MNHEY, CDR2 SVGAGI. Trimming cost V 7 bases and J 3 bases, with 15 bases left between them. For the CDR3, the DNA is TGTGCCAGCATAAGGCAGGGCGGCTACTATGGCTACACCTTC. Residues: CASIRQGGYYGYTF.

The rearrangement uses TRBV10-3 and TRBJ2-2; 11 bases align to TRBD2. This CDR3 comprises 18 residues. In germline, CDR1 is ENHRY, CDR2 SYGVKD. The V segment lost 0 bases and the J segment 0 bases; nucleotides outside the gene matches: 3. CDR3 in amino acids: CAISESALAGANTGELFF. The CDR3, as DNA: TGTGCCATCAGTGAGTCGGCACTAGCGGGAGCGAACACCGGGGAGCTGTTTTTT.

This clone was seen once. The J gene is TRBJ2-6, the V gene TRBV9; D gene uncertain. Trimming removed 1 base at V and 3 bases at J, with 5 bases between. The CDR3 sequence is 14 residues long. Germline values: CDR1 SGDLS, CDR2 YYNGEE. The CDR3 DNA sequence: TGTGCCAGCAGCGTACCCAGTGGGGCCAACGTCCTGACTTTC. Translation: CASSVPSGANVLTF.

The chain uses TRBV9 and TRBJ2-7; 9 nucleotides match TRBD1. The V and J ends lost 4 bases and 8 bases, in that order; junction bases with no gene match: 4. The CDR3 length is 12 residues. Germline CDR1 reads SGDLS; CDR2 reads YYNGEE. The CDR3 nucleotides read TGTGCCAGCAGCCTCGACAGGGGGAAGCAGTACTTC. Encoded protein: CASSLDRGKQYF. Supplemented by reference TRBV9 and TRBJ2-7, the full variable domain reads DSGVTQTPKHLITATGQRVTLRCSPRSGDLSVYWYQQSLDQGLQFLIQYYNGEERAKGNILERFSAQQFPDLHSELNLSSLELGDSALYFCASSLDRGKQYFGPGTRLTVT.

V usage is TRBV10-3 and J usage is TRBJ1-1; TRBD1 agrees at 10 bases. Germline values: CDR1 ENHRY, CDR2 SYGVKD. The CDR3 covers 15 residues. Trimming cost V 8 bases and J 1 base; bases outside gene matches: 7. In DNA form, the CDR3 reads TGTGCCATCCGGGACAGGGGCGATACGAACACTGAAGCTTTCTTT. The encoded protein is CAIRDRGDTNTEAFF.

The chain is built from TRBV5-1 and TRBJ1-3; 7 nucleotides agree with TRBD1. Per germline, CDR1 SGHRS and CDR2 YFSETQ. The CDR3 runs to 14 residues. Unmatched junction bases numbered 3, after V lost 4 bases and J lost 2 bases. This chain's CDR3 is CASSTTGTGNTIYF. The CDR3 DNA is TGCGCCAGCAGCACGACAGGGACTGGAAACACCATATATTTT.

In its sample, this clone was seen a few times. The chain recombines TRBV7-9 with TRBJ1-4, with TRBD1 matching 9 bases. CDR3 length: 15 amino acids. With V trimmed by 6 bases and J by 8 bases, 10 bases remained unmatched. The germline CDR1 and CDR2 sequences are SEHNR and FQNEAQ (reference sequence). The CDR3 DNA reads as TGTGCCAGCAGATCGACTGACAGGGGGGTCGAAAAACTGTTTTTT. This encodes CASRSTDRGVEKLFF.

The genes are TRBV7-8 and TRBJ1-3, with TRBD1 as a possible D gene (5 bases). The CDR3 is 17 residues long. The germline gives CDR1 SGHVS, CDR2 FQNEAQ. V was cut by 1 base and J by 0 bases, with 13 bases left in between. The CDR3 spells CASSLVITGFSGNTIYF. The CDR3 DNA reads TGTGCCAGCAGCTTAGTCATTACAGGTTTCTCTGGAAACACCATATATTTT.

V gene TRBV6-5 combines with J gene TRBJ1-1; 8 nucleotides line up with TRBD1. J gave up 4 bases and V 4 bases, and 8 bases lay outside the gene matches. Germline loops: CDR1 MNHEY, CDR2 SVGAGI. CDR3 length: 15 residues. The CDR3 is CASSWTGYLGTEAFF. The CDR3, as DNA: TGTGCCAGCAGTTGGACAGGGTATTTGGGCACTGAAGCTTTCTTT.

The V call is TRBV11-3, the J call TRBJ1-1; no definite D call. The CDR3 totals 13 residues. V shed 1 base and J shed 8 bases, with 11 bases lying between them. Germline V gene data show CDR1 as SGHNT and CDR2 as YENEEA. The CDR3 region has the DNA TGTGCCAGCAGCTTAGGGAGGGATATGGAAGCTTTCTTT. It is translated as CASSLGRDMEAFF.

This chain connects TRBV6-1 to TRBJ1-2; D is unclear. The ends were cut back, 2 bases at V and 7 bases at J, with 11 bases in the middle. Germline V gene sequence: CDR1 MNHNS, CDR2 SASEGT. The CDR3 has 13 residues. The CDR3 DNA sequence: TGTGCCAGCAGTGAAAATCCTCTTTCTGGCTACACCTTC. It is translated as CASSENPLSGYTF.